These T cell receptor beta chains were read from a single sample in a study of blood T cell repertoires in COVID-19. Some clones are missing from TCRdb's copy, which holds only in-frame ones; the method was immunoSEQ multiplex PCR. The table has about 270,000 clones, roughly 93% seen once. Sequencing used PBMCs or T cells enriched from blood (not recorded which). These receptors were obtained from a woman between 40 and 50 years old with acute COVID-19. CDR3s leave out the opening cysteine and the closing phenylalanine or tryptophan. The D gene is left open where the match is weak. Expanded clones are given a class, and other clones once, few, many or no size at all.

j_call d_call v_call clone_size cdr3_aa
TRBJ2-3 TRBD1 TRBV7-9 - ASSLALTGVY
TRBJ1-6 TRBD1 TRBV15 - ATSGETGINSPLY
TRBJ2-1 TRBD2 TRBV27 - ASRPGLAGGRSYNEQF
TRBJ2-6 TRBD1 TRBV19 - ASSGRGTGRTILT
TRBJ2-7 - TRBV21-1 - ASRHVSGRAPPLSYEQY
TRBJ1-5 - TRBV3-1/TRBV3-2 - ASSQGNRANQPQH
TRBJ2-3 - TRBV19 - ASSQSTDTQY
TRBJ2-3 TRBD1 TRBV5-1 - ASSLGADREKY
TRBJ2-2 TRBD1 TRBV5-1 - ASSWGQGGPGELF
TRBJ2-1 - TRBV5-1 - ASSLAVSNEQF
TRBJ2-6 - TRBV5-6 - ASSLAGTGANVLT
TRBJ2-1 TRBD2 TRBV7-2 - ASSPERGDYNEQF
TRBJ2-7 - TRBV28 - ASSLTGGPRYEQY
TRBJ2-7 - TRBV4-1 - ASRSTGQEKYEQY
TRBJ2-1 TRBD2 TRBV27 few ASRPGGPSSYNEQF
TRBJ1-1 - TRBV11-2 - ASSRGMNTEAF
TRBJ2-7 TRBD2 TRBV28 - ASSSPGTSGRYEQY
TRBJ2-7 TRBD2 TRBV29-1 - SVVLAGVSYEQY
TRBJ2-1 - TRBV19 - ASAGAVHNEQF
TRBJ2-5 - TRBV7-3 once ASSLGKWGRETQY
TRBJ2-7 TRBD2 TRBV5-4 few ASSLAGTSGRSYEQY
TRBJ1-2 TRBD1 TRBV7-2 - ASSPQLGTGGVYGYT
TRBJ2-3 - TRBV13 - ASSLGGVGSADTQY
TRBJ2-5 - TRBV5-1 - ASSLTGAQETQY
TRBJ1-1 - TRBV14 few ASSQDLRATEAF
TRBJ2-7 - TRBV3-1/TRBV3-2 - ASSQPLGASYEQY
TRBJ1-2 - TRBV5-1 - ASSLLQGQGYT
TRBJ1-3 - TRBV2 - ASSRNTIY
TRBJ2-3 TRBD1 TRBV27 - ASSWRTGGAPDTQY
TRBJ1-1 - TRBV4-3 - ASSQVQGGRSEAF
TRBJ1-5 TRBD1 TRBV2 - ASSGQGRGSNQPQH
TRBJ2-1 TRBD2 TRBV5-4 - ASSTLAGGPQIEQF
TRBJ1-2 - TRBV19 - ASTDIGQIYGYT
TRBJ1-3 TRBD1 TRBV2 - ASSVGQGLSGNTIY
TRBJ1-1 TRBD1 TRBV25-1 once ASSESGTGRTEAF
TRBJ2-7 TRBD1 TRBV5-1 - ASSPSGQGAIYEQY
TRBJ2-7 - TRBV6-5 - ASSRTRGDEQY
TRBJ2-7 - TRBV25-1 - ASSESVYEQY
TRBJ1-1 - TRBV18 - ASSQQTGTEAF
TRBJ2-1 - TRBV9 few ASSVQSNSYNEQF
TRBJ2-5 - TRBV5-1 - ASSEGGPMETQY
TRBJ2-7 TRBD2 TRBV4-1 - ASSHSAGGGGSYEQY
TRBJ1-3 - TRBV7-9 - ASSFTSGVSGNTIY